Listed below are T cell receptor beta chains from one sample, sequenced in a study of OX40 agonist ivuxolimab in advanced cancers. Profiling relied on immunoSEQ multiplex PCR, and the TCRdb table lists in-frame clones only, not all of them. This sample yields about 34,000 clones, of which about four fifths are seen a single time; 2.6% belongs to the top ten. The sample was CD4+ or CD8+ T cells sorted from blood, taken in a trial of the OX40 agonist ivuxolimab. Receptors originate from an adult with an advanced solid tumor such as melanoma, head and neck, liver or kidney cancer. CDR3s include the opening cysteine and the closing phenylalanine or tryptophan. Each record gives: V gene, J gene, CDR3 protein.

V: TRBV5-6; J: TRBJ2-7; CDR3: CASSLWTGVSYEQYF
V: TRBV19; J: TRBJ2-3; CDR3: CASRPRAAGTTDTQYF
V: TRBV29-1; J: TRBJ2-4; CDR3: CSVNKGGGGELNIQYF
V: TRBV6-1; J: TRBJ2-3; CDR3: CASSVRSTTYF
V: TRBV27; J: TRBJ1-1; CDR3: CASSYRGDNTEAFF
V: TRBV7-8; J: TRBJ2-3; CDR3: CASSSPGRGADTQYF
V: TRBV2; J: TRBJ1-2; CDR3: CASRDRTYGYTF
V: TRBV7-3; J: TRBJ2-1; CDR3: CASSLYGREGDEQFF
V: TRBV29-1; J: TRBJ1-2; CDR3: CSVKGPQVGYGYTF
V: TRBV18; J: TRBJ1-5; CDR3: CASSPPGTGDQPQHF
V: TRBV7-3; J: TRBJ2-3; CDR3: CASSSKGLAGGDTQYF
V: TRBV6-1; J: TRBJ1-1; CDR3: CASRKGGSEAFF
V: TRBV7-9; J: TRBJ1-2; CDR3: CASSLGQGSYHYGYTF
V: TRBV7-2; J: TRBJ2-1; CDR3: CASSPGQGPYNEQFF